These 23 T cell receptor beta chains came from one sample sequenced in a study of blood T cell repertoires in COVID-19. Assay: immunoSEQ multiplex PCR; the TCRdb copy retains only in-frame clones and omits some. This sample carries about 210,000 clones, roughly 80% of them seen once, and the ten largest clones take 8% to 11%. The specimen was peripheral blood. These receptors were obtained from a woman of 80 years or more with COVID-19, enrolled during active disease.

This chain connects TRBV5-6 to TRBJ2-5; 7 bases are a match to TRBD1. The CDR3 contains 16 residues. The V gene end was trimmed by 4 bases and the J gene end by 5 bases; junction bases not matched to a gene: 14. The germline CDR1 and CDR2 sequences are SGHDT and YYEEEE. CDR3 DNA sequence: TGTGCCAGCAGCCCCCTTCAAACAGGGGTCGGCGAGACCCAGTACTTC. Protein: CASSPLQTGVGETQYF. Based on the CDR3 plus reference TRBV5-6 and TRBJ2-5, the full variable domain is DAGVTQSPTHLIKTRGQQVTLRCSPKSGHDTVSWYQQALGQGPQFIFQYYEEEERQRGNFPDRFSGHQFPNYSSELNVNALLLGDSALYLCASSPLQTGVGETQYFGPGTRLLVL.

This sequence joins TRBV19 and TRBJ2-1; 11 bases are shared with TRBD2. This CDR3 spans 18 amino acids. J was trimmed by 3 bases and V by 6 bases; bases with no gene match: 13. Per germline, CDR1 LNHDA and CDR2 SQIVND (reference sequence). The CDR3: CASRTTLAGGMGYNEQFF. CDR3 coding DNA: TGTGCCAGTAGGACAACTCTAGCGGGGGGCATGGGCTACAATGAGCAGTTCTTC.

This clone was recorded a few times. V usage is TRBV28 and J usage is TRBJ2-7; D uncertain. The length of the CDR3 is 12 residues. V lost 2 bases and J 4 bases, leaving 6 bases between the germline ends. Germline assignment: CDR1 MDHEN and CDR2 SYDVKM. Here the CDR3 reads CASSLPPYEQYF. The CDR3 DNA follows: TGTGCCAGCAGTTTACCTCCTTACGAGCAGTACTTC. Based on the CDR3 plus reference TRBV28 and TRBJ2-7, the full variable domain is DVKVTQSSRYLVKRTGEKVFLECVQDMDHENMFWYRQDPGLGLRLIYFSYDVKMKEKGDIPEGYSVSREKKERFSLILESASTNQTSMYLCASSLPPYEQYFGPGTRLTVT.

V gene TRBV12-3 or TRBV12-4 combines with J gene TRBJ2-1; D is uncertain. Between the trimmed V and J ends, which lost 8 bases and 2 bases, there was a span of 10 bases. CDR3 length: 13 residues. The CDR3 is CASYLATYNEQFF. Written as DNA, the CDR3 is TGTGCCAGCTACCTCGCGACCTACAATGAGCAGTTCTTC.

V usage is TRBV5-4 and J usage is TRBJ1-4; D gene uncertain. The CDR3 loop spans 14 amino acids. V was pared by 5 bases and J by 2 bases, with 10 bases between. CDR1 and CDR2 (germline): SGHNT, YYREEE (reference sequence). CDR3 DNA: TGTGCCAGCAGTAGTGGAGGGACTAATGAAAAACTGTTTTTT. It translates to CASSSGGTNEKLFF. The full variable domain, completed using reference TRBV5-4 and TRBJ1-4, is ETGVTQSPTHLIKTRGQQVTLRCSSQSGHNTVSWYQQALGQGPQFIFQYYREEENGRGNFPPRFSGLQFPNYSSELNVNALELDDSALYLCASSSGGTNEKLFFGSGTQLSVL.

The CDR3 DNA follows: TGCGCCAGCAGCCTGACGCAGGGGAGGAACACTGAAGCTTTCTTT. This translates into CASSLTQGRNTEAFF. The gene calls are TRBV5-1 and TRBJ1-1; the D gene is possibly TRBD1 (6 bases). The length of the CDR3 is 15 residues. The germline V and J ends were trimmed by 4 bases and 1 base, with 14 bases remaining between them. Germline lookup yields CDR1 SGHRS and CDR2 YFSETQ.

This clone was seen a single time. The CDR3 spells CASSMGQGRFFGNTIYF. As DNA, the CDR3 is TGTGCCAGTAGTATGGGACAGGGGCGGTTTTTTGGAAACACCATATATTTT. This chain connects TRBV19 to TRBJ1-3; 10 nucleotides align to TRBD1. V lost 3 bases, J lost 3 bases, and 8 bases stayed unmatched. Germline V gene sequence: CDR1 LNHDA, CDR2 SQIVND (reference sequence). The CDR3 runs 17 residues.

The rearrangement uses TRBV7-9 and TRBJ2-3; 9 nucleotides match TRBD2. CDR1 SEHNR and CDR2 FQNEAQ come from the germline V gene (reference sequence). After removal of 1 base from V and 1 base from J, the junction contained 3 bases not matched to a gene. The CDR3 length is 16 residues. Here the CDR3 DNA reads TGTGCCAGCAGCTTAGGGTCTAGCGGGGGCACAGATACGCAGTATTTT. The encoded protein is CASSLGSSGGTDTQYF.

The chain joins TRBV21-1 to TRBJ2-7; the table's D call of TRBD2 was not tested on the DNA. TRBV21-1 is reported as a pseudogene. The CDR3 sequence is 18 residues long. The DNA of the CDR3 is TGTGCCAGCAGCACCCGGGGAGGCCTTCTCCCTTACTCCTACGAGCAGTACGTC. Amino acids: CASSTRGGLLPYSYEQYV.

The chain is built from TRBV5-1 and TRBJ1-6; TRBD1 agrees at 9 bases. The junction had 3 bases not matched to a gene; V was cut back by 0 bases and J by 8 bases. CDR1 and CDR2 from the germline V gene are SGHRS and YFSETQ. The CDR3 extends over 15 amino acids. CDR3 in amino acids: CASSLDGQGYSPLHF. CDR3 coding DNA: TGCGCCAGCAGCTTGGACGGACAGGGGTATTCACCCCTCCACTTT. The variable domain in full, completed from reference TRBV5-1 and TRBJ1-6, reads KAGVTQTPRYLIKTRGQQVTLSCSPISGHRSVSWYQQTPGQGLQFLFEYFSETQRNKGNFPGRFSGRQFSNSRSEMNVSTLELGDSALYLCASSLDGQGYSPLHFGNGTRLTVT.

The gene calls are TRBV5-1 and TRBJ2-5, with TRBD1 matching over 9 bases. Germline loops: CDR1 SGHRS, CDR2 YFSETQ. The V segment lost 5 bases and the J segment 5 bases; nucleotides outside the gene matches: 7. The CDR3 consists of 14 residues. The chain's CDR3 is CASRRTGVTETQYF. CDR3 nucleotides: TGCGCCAGCAGACGGACAGGGGTGACGGAGACCCAGTACTTC.

CDR3 DNA: TGTGCCAGCAGTTACCCTGGGCAGGACCAAGAGACCCAGTACTTC. Protein sequence: CASSYPGQDQETQYF. This chain links TRBV6-5 with TRBJ2-5, with unresolved D. This CDR3 is 15 amino acids long. Trimming removed 2 bases from V and 0 bases from J, with 10 bases in between. CDR1 is MNHEY and CDR2 is SVGAGI in the germline V gene.

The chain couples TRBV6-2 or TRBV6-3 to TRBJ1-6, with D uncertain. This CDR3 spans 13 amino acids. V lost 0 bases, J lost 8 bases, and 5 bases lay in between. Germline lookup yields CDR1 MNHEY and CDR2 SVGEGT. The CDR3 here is CASSYSEYSPLHF. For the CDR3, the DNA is TGTGCCAGCAGTTACTCGGAGTATTCACCCCTCCACTTT.

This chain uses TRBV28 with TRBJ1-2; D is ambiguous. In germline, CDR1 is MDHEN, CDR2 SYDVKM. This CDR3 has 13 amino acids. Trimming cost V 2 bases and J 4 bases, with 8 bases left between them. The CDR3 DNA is TGTGCCAGCAGTTTAGCGGGGATCTATGGCTACACCTTC. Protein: CASSLAGIYGYTF.

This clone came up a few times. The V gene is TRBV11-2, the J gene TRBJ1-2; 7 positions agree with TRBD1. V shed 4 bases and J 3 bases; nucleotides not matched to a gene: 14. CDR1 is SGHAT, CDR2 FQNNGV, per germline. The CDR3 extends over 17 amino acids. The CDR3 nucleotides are TGTGCCAGCAGCTCAATTAGAAGGGGGCGCTCGGACTATGGCTACACCTTC. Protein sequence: CASSSIRRGRSDYGYTF.

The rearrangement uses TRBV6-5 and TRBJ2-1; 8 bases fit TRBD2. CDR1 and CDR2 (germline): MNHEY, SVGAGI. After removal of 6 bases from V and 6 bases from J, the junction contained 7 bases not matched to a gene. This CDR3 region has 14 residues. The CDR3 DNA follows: TGTGCCAGCAGGAGCCAGCGGGGGACCAATGAGCAGTTCTTC. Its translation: CASRSQRGTNEQFF.

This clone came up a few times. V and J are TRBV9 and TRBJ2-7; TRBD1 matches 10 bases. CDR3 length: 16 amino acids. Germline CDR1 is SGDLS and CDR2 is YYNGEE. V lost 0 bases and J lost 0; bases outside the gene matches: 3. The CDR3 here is CASSVGDRGPSYEQYF. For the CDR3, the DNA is TGTGCCAGCAGCGTAGGAGACAGGGGGCCCTCCTACGAGCAGTACTTC. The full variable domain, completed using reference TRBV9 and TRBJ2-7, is DSGVTQTPKHLITATGQRVTLRCSPRSGDLSVYWYQQSLDQGLQFLIQYYNGEERAKGNILERFSAQQFPDLHSELNLSSLELGDSALYFCASSVGDRGPSYEQYFGPGTRLTVT.

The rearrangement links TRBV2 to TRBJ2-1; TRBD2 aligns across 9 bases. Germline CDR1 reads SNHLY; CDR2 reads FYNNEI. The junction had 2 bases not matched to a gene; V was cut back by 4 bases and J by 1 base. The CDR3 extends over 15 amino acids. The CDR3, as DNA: TGTGCCAGCAGTGCCGCGGGGGGGTCCTACAATGAGCAGTTCTTC. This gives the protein CASSAAGGSYNEQFF.

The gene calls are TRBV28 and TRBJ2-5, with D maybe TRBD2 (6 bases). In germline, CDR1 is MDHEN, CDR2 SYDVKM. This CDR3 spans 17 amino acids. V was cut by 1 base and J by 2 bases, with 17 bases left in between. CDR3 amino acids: CASSLSGLAGRQETQYF. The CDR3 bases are TGTGCCAGCAGTTTATCGGGTCTGGCGGGGAGACAAGAGACCCAGTACTTC.

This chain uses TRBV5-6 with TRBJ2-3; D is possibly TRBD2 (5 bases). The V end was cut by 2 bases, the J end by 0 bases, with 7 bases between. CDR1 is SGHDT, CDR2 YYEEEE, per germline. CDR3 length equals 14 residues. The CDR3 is CASSFGGSTDTQYF. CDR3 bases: TGTGCCAGCAGCTTTGGCGGGAGCACAGATACGCAGTATTTT.

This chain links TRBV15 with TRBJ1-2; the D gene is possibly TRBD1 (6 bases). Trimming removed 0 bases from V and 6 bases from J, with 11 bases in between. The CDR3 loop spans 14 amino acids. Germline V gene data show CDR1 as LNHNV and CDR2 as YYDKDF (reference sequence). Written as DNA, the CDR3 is TGTGCCACCAGCAGAGATATAGGGGGAAATGGCTACACCTTC. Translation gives CATSRDIGGNGYTF.

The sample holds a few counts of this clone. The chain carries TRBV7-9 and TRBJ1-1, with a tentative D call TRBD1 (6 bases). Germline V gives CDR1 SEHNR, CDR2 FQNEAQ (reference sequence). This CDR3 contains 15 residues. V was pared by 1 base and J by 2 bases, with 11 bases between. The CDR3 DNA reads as TGTGCCAGCAGCTTAGGGACAGCCCCAAACACTGAAGCTTTCTTT. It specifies CASSLGTAPNTEAFF.

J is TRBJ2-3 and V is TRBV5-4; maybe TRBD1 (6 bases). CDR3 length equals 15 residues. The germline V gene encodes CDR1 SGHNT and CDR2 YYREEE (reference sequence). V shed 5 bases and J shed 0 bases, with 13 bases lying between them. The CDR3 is CASSNRVPSTDTQYF. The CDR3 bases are TGTGCCAGCAGTAACAGGGTCCCTAGCACAGATACGCAGTATTTT. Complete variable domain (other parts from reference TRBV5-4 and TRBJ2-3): ETGVTQSPTHLIKTRGQQVTLRCSSQSGHNTVSWYQQALGQGPQFIFQYYREEENGRGNFPPRFSGLQFPNYSSELNVNALELDDSALYLCASSNRVPSTDTQYFGPGTRLTVL.